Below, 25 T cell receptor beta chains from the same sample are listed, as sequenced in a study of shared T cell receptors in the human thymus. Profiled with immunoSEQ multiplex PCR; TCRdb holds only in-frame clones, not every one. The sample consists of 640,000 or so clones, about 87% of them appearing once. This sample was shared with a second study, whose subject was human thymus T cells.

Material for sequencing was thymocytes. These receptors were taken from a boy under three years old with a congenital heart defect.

This CDR3 is CATSPAQGSYGYTF. CDR3 coding DNA: TGTGCCACCAGCCCAGCACAGGGCTCCTATGGCTACACCTTC. This chain joins TRBV15 and TRBJ1-2; D may be TRBD1 (6 bases). V was trimmed by 5 bases and J by 4 bases, leaving 14 bases between them. Germline V gene data show CDR1 as LNHNV and CDR2 as YYDKDF (reference sequence). This CDR3 contains 14 residues.

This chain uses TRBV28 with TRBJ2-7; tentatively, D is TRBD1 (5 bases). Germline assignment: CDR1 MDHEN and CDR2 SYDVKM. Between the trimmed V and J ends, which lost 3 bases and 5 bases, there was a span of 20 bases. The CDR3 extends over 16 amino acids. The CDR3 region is CASSLWAGWENDEQYF. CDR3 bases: TGTGCCAGCAGTTTGTGGGCAGGGTGGGAAAACGACGAGCAGTACTTC. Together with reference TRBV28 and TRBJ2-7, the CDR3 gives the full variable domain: DVKVTQSSRYLVKRTGEKVFLECVQDMDHENMFWYRQDPGLGLRLIYFSYDVKMKEKGDIPEGYSVSREKKERFSLILESASTNQTSMYLCASSLWAGWENDEQYFGPGTRLTVT.

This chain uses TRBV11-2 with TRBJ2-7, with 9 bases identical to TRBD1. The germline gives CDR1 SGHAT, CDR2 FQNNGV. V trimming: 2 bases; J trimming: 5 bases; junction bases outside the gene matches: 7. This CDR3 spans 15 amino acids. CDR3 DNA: TGTGCCAGCAGCTTATTGCGGACAGGGGTTCACGAGCAGTACTTC. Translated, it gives CASSLLRTGVHEQYF.

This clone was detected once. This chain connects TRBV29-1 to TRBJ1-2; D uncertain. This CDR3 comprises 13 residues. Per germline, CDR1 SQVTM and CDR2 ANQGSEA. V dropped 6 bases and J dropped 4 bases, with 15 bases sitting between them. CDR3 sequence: CSVKTLGPYGYTF. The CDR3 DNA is TGCAGCGTCAAGACATTGGGCCCCTATGGCTACACCTTC.

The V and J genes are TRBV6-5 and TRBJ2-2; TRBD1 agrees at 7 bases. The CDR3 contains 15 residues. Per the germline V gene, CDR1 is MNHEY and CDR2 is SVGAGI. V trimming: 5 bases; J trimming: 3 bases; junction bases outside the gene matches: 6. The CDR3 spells CASSNRQGHTGELFF. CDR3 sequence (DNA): TGTGCCAGCAGTAACCGACAGGGCCACACCGGGGAGCTGTTTTTT.

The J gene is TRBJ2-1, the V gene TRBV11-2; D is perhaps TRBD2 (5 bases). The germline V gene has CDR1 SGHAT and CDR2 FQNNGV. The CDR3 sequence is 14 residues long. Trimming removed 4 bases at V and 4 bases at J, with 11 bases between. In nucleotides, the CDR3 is TGTGCCAGCAGCTCCTCAGCGGCGTACAATGAGCAGTTCTTC. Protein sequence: CASSSSAAYNEQFF.

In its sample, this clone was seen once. CDR3 region: CASSYRGAGGTEAFF. The CDR3 DNA reads TGTGCCAGCAGTTACAGGGGGGCAGGGGGCACTGAAGCTTTCTTT. V is TRBV6-5 and J is TRBJ1-1; 7 positions match TRBD1. Germline trimming cut 2 bases from V and 4 bases from J; bases unmatched to any gene: 7. Germline assignment: CDR1 MNHEY and CDR2 SVGAGI. This CDR3 has 15 residues.

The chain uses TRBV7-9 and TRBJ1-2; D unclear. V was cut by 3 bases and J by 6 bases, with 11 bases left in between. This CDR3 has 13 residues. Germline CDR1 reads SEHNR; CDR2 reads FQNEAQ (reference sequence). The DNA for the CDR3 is TGTGCCAGCAGCTTCATTCCGGGGAATGGCTACACCTTC. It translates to CASSFIPGNGYTF. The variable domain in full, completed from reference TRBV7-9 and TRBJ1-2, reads DTGVSQNPRHKITKRGQNVTFRCDPISEHNRLYWYRQTLGQGPEFLTYFQNEAQLEKSRLLSDRFSAERPKGSFSTLEIQRTEQGDSAMYLCASSFIPGNGYTFGSGTRLTVV.

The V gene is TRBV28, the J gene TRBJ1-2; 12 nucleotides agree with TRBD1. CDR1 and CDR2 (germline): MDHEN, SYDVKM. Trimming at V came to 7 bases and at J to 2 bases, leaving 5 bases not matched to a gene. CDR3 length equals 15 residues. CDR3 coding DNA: TGTGCCAGCACGTCGGGACAGGGGGCCAACTATGGCTACACCTTC. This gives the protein CASTSGQGANYGYTF.

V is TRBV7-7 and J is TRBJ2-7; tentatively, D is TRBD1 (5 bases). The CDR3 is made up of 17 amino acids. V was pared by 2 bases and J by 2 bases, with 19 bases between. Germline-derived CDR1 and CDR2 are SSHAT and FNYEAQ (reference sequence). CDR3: CASSLFPSQGKPYEQYF. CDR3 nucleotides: TGTGCCAGCAGCTTATTCCCGAGCCAGGGAAAACCCTACGAGCAGTACTTC.

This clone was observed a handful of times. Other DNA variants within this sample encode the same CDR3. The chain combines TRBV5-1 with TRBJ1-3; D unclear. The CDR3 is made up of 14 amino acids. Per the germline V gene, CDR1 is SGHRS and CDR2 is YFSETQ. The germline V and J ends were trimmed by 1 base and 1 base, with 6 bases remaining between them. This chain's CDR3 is CASSLRGSGNTIYF. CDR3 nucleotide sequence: TGCGCCAGCAGCTTGCGGGGTTCTGGAAACACCATATATTTT.

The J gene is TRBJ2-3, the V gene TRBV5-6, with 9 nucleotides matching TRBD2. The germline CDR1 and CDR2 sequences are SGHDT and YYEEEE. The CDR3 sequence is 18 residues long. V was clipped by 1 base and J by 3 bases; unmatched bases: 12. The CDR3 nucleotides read TGTGCCAGCAGCTTGAATCTGGCGGGAGGGCCTCCAACAGATACGCAGTATTTT. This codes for CASSLNLAGGPPTDTQYF.

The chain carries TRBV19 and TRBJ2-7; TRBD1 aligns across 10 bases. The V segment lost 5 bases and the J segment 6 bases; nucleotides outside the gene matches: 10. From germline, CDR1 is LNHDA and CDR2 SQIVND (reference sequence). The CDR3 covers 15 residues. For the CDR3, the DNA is TGTGCCAGTAGTGCACGGACAGGGGGGGTGATCGAGCAGTACTTC. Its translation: CASSARTGGVIEQYF.

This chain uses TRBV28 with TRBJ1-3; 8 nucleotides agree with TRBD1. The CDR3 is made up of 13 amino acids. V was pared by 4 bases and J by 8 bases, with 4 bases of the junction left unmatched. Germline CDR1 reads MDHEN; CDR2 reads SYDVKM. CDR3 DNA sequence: TGTGCCAGCAGTTACAGGGGGGCGGACACCATATATTTT. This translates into CASSYRGADTIYF.

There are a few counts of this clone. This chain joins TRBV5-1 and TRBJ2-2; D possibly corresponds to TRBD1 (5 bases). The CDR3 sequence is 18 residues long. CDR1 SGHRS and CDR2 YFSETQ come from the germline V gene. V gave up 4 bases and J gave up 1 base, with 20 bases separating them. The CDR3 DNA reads TGCGCCAGCAGCCGCGGCCAGGGTTGGGCCGAGAACACCGGGGAGCTGTTTTTT. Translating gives CASSRGQGWAENTGELFF.

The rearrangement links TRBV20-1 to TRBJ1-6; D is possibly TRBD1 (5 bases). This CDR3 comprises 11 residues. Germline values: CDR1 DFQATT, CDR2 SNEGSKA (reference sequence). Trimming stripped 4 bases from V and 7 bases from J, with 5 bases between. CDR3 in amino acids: CSANRNSPLHF. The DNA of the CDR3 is TGCAGTGCTAACAGGAATTCACCCCTCCACTTT.

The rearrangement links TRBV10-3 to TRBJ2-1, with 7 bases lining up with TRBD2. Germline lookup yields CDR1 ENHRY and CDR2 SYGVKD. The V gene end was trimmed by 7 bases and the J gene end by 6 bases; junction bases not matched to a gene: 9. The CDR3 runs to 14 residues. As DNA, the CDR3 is TGTGCCATCAAAGCGGGGCAAGGCCTCAATGAGCAGTTCTTC. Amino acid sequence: CAIKAGQGLNEQFF.

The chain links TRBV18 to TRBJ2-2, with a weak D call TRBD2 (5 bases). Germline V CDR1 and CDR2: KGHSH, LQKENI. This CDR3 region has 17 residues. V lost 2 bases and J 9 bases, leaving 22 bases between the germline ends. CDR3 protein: CASSPSLGVPGRRELFF. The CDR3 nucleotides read TGTGCCAGCTCACCATCACTAGGAGTTCCCGGAAGACGGGAGCTGTTTTTT.

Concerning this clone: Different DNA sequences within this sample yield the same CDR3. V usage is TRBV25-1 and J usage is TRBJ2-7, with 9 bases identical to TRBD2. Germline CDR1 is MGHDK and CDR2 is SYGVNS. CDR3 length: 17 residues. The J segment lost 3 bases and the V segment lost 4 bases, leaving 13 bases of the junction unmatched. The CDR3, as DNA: TGTGCCAGCAGTGGAGTGACTAGCGGTTTTAAGAACTACGAGCAGTACTTC. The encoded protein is CASSGVTSGFKNYEQYF.

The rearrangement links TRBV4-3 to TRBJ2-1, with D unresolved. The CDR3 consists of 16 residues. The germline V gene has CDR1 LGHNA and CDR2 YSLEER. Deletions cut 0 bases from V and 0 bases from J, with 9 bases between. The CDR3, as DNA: TGCGCCAGCAGCCAAGATCAAAATAGCTCCTACAATGAGCAGTTCTTC. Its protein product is CASSQDQNSSYNEQFF.

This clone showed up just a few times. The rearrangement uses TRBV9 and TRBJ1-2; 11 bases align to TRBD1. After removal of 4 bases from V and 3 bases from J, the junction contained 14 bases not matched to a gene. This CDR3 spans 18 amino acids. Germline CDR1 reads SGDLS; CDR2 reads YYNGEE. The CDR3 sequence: CASSPQAREGQGDYGYTF. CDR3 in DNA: TGTGCCAGCAGCCCACAAGCCCGAGAGGGACAGGGGGACTATGGCTACACCTTC.

CDR3 region: CATSRGNRVPKDEQYF. CDR3 nucleotide sequence: TGTGCCACCAGCAGAGGTAACAGGGTACCAAAGGACGAGCAGTACTTC. The V and J genes are TRBV15 and TRBJ2-7; tentatively, D is TRBD1 (6 bases). This CDR3 has 16 residues. Between the trimmed V and J ends, which lost 1 base and 5 bases, there was a span of 18 bases. The germline V gene encodes CDR1 LNHNV and CDR2 YYDKDF (reference sequence).

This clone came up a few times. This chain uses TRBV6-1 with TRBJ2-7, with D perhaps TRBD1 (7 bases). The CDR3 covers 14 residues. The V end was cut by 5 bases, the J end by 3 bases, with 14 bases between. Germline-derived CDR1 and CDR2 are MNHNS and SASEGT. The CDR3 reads CASSKPRGDYEQYF. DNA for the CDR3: TGTGCCAGCAGTAAACCCAGGGGGGACTACGAGCAGTACTTC.

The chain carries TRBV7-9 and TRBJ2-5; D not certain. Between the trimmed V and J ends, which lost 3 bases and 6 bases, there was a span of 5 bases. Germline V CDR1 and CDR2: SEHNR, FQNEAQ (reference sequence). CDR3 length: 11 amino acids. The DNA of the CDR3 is TGTGCCAGCAGCTTTAACAAGACCCAGTACTTC. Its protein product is CASSFNKTQYF.

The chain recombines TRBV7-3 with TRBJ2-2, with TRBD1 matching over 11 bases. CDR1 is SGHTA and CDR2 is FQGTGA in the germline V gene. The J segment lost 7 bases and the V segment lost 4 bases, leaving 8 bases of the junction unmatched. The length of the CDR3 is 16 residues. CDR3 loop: CASSSKPGQGDGELFF. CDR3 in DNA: TGTGCCAGCAGCTCGAAACCGGGACAGGGGGACGGGGAGCTGTTTTTT.